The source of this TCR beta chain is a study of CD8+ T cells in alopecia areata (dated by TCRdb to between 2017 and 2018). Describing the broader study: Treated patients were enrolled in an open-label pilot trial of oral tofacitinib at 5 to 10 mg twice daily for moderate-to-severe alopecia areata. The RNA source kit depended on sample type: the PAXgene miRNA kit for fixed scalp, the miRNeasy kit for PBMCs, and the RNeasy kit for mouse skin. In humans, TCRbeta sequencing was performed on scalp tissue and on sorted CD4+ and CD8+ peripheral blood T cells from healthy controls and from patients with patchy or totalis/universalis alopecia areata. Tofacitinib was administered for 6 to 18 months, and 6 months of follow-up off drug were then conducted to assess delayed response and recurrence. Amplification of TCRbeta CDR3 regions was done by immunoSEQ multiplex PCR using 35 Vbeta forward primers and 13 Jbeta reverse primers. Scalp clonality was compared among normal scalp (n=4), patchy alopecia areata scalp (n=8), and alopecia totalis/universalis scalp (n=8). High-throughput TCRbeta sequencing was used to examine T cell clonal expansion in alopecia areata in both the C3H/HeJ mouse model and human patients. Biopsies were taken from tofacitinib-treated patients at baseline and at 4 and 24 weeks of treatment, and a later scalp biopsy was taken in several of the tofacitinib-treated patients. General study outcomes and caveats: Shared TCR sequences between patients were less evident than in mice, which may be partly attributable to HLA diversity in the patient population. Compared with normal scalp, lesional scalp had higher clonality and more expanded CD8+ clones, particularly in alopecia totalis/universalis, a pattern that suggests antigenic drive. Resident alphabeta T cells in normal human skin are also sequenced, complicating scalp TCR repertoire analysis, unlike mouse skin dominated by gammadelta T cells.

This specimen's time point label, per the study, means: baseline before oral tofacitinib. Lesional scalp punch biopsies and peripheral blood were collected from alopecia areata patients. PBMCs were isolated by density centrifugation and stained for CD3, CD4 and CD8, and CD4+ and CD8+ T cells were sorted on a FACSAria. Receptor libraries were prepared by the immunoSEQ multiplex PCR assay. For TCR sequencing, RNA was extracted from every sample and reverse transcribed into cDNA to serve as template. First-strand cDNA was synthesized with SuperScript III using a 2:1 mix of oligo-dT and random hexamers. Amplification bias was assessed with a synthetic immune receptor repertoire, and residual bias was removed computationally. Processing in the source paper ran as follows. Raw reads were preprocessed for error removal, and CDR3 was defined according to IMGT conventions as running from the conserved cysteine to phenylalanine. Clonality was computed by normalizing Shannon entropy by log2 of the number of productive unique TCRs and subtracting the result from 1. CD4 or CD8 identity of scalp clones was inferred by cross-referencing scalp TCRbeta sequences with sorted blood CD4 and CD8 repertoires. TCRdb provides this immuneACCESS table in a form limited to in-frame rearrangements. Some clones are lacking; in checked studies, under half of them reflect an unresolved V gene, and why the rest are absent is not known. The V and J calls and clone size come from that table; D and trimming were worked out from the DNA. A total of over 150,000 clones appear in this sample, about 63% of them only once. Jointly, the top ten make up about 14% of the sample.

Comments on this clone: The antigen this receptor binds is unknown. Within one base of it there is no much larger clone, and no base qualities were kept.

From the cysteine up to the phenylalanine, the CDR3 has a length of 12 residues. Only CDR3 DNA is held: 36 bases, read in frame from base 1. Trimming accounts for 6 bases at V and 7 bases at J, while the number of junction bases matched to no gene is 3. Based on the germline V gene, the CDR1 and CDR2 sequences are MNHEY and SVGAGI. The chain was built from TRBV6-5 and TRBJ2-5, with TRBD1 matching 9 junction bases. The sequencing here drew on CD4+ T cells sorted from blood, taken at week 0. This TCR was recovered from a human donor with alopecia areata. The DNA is TGTGCCAGCAGAGGGGGACAGGGGACCCAGTACTTC. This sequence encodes CASRGGQGTQYF.